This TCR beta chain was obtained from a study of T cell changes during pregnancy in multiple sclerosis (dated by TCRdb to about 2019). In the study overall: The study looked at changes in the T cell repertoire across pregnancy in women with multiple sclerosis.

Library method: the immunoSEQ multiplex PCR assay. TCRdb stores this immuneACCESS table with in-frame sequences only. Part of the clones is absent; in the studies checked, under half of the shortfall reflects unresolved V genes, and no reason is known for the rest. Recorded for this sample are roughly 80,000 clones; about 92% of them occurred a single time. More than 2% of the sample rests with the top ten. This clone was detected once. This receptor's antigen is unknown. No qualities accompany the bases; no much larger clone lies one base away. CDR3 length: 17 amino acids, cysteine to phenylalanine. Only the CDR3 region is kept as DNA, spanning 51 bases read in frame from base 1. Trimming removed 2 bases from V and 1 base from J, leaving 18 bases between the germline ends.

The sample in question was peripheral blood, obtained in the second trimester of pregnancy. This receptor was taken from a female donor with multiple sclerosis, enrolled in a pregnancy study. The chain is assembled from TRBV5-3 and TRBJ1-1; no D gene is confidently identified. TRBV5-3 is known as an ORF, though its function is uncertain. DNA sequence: TGTGCCAGAAGCTTTCTGAGAGGTCGGGTGTCGAACACTGAAGCTTTCTTT. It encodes CARSFLRGRVSNTEAFF.